This TCR beta chain was captured by sequencing in a study of T cell changes during pregnancy in multiple sclerosis. Sequenced by immunoSEQ multiplex PCR; TCRdb stores in-frame clones only, minus some. In the table there are around 100,000 clones, about 94% of which are singletons. Trimming cost V 0 bases and J 1 base, with 11 bases left between them. The germline CDR1 and CDR2 sequences are MGHRA and YSYEKL. The CDR3 spans 16 residues. The TCR originated in a female donor with multiple sclerosis, enrolled in a pregnancy study. The specimen was peripheral blood, collected in the third trimester of pregnancy. The V call is TRBV4-1, the J call TRBJ2-3; TRBD2 might be the D (5 bases). The CDR3 here is CASSQEADRGTDTQYF. The CDR3 coding sequence is TGCGCCAGCAGCCAAGAAGCGGATCGTGGCACAGATACGCAGTATTTT.